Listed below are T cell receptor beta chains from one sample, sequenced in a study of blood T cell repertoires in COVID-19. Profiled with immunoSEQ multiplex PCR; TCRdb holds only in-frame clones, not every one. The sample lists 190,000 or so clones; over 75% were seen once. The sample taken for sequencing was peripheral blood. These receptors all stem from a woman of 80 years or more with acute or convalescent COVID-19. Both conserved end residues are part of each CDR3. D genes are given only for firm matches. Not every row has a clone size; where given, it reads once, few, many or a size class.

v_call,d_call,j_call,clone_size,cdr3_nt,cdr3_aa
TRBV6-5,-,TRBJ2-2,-,TGTGCCAGCAGTTACTCGCTAGCCCCCGGGGAGCTGTTTTTT,CASSYSLAPGELFF
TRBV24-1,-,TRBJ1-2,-,TGTGCCACCAGTGATTCGGCGGGAGCCCTTGATGGCTACACCTTC,CATSDSAGALDGYTF
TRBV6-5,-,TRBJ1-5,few,TGTGCCGCGGGTTGGGTTCGGCATCAGCCCCAGCATTTT,CAAGWVRHQPQHF
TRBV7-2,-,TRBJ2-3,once,TGTGCCAGCAGGGACACAGGGGGAGGGGGCGCAGATACGCAGTATTTT,CASRDTGGGGADTQYF
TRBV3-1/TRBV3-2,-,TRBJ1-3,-,TGTGCCAGCAGCCACCCTCACAGCTCTGGAAACACCATATATTTT,CASSHPHSSGNTIYF
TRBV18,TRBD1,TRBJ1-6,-,TGTGCCAGCTCGCGAGGACAGGGAGAATCACCCCTCCACTTT,CASSRGQGESPLHF
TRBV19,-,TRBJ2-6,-,TGTGCCAGTAGTATAGGCGGGAATGCCAACGTCCTGACTTTC,CASSIGGNANVLTF
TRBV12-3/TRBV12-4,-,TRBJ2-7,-,TGTGCCAGCAGTCTCGGTTCCTACGAGCAGTACTTC,CASSLGSYEQYF
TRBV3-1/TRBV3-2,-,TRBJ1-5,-,TGTGCCAGCAGCGCGGGGGCCCGTAGCAATCAGCCCCAGCATTTT,CASSAGARSNQPQHF
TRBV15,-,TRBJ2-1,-,TGTGCCACCAGCATTTCTAGCGCGTACAATGAGCAGTTCTTC,CATSISSAYNEQFF
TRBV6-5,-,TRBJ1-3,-,TGTGCCAGCAGTTATGCGGGGACTGGAAACACCATATATTTT,CASSYAGTGNTIYF
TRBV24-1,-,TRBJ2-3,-,TGTGCCACCAGCCCAGGGACATCATCTAGCACAGATACGCAGTATTTT,CATSPGTSSSTDTQYF
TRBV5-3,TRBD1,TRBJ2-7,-,TGTGCCAGAAGCTGGGGGACAGCCTACGAGCAGTACTTC,CARSWGTAYEQYF
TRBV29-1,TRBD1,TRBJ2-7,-,TGCAGCGTTGAAGTTCAGGGGGCCCCTTGGGAGCAGTACTTC,CSVEVQGAPWEQYF
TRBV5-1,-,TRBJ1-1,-,TGCGCCAGCAGCTCGGGAAGGACAGATTTCCTGAACACTGAAGCTTTCTTT,CASSSGRTDFLNTEAFF
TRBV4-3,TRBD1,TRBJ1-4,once,TGCGCCAGCAGCTCTTCCGGGACAGGGGGCCGAAATGAAAAACTGTTTTTT,CASSSSGTGGRNEKLFF
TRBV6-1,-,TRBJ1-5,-,TGTGCCAGCAGTGAAGGGGAGGGACAGCCCCAGCATTTT,CASSEGEGQPQHF
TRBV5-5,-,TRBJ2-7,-,TGTGCCAGCAGCTCCGCCTACGAGCAGTACTTC,CASSSAYEQYF
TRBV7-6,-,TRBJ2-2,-,TGTGCCAGCAGCTTAGGCCAGGGGACGAACACCGGGGAGCTGTTTTTT,CASSLGQGTNTGELFF
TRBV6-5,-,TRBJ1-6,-,TGTGCCGCCTTTCCGGGGAACTATAATTCACCCCTCCACTTT,CAAFPGNYNSPLHF
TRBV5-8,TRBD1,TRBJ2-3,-,TGTGCCAGCAGCCCCCGACAGGGAGCGGTAGATACGCAGTATTTT,CASSPRQGAVDTQYF
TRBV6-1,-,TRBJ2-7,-,TGTGCCAGCAGTGAAGCACCCGCCCCAGGCCCCTACGAGCAGTACTTC,CASSEAPAPGPYEQYF
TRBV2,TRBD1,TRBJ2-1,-,TGTGCCAGCAGTGAGGAACAGGGGGTCTACAATGAGCAGTTCTTC,CASSEEQGVYNEQFF
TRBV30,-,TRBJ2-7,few,TGTGCCTGGAGTGTAAATAGCTTTAGCTCCGAGCAGTACTTC,CAWSVNSFSSEQYF
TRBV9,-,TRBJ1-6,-,TGTGCCAGCAGTGTAGCAGGACTTAATTCACCCCTCCACTTT,CASSVAGLNSPLHF
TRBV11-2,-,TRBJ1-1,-,TGTGCCAGCAGCTTAGAGAGAGGGAACACTGAAGCTTTCTTT,CASSLERGNTEAFF
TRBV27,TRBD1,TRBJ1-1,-,TGTGCCAGCAGGAGACAGGGGGGCACTGAAGCTTTCTTT,CASRRQGGTEAFF
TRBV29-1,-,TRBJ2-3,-,TGCAGCGCCGAGCGCACAGATACGCAGTATTTT,CSAERTDTQYF
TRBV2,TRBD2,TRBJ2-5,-,TGTGCCAGCAGTTGGACTAGCGGGAGGCAGTACTTC,CASSWTSGRQYF
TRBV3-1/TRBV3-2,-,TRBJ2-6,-,TGTGCCAGCAGCCAAGAAGGACATGGTCGCTCTGGGGCCAACGTCCTGACTTTC,CASSQEGHGRSGANVLTF
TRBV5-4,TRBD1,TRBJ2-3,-,TGTGCCAGCAGCTTACCGGGACAGAGCACAGATACGCAGTATTTT,CASSLPGQSTDTQYF
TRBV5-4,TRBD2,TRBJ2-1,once,TGTGCCAGCAGCGATAGCGGGAGGGCCGGTGAGCAGTTCTTC,CASSDSGRAGEQFF
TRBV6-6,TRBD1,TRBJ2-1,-,TGTGCCAGCAGTACCATAGGGGGACAGGGTGATAAGCAGTTCTTC,CASSTIGGQGDKQFF
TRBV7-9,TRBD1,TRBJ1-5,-,TGTGCCAGCAGCCGGGAGGGACAGAGAAATCAGCCCCAGCATTTT,CASSREGQRNQPQHF
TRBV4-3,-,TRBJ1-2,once,TGCGCCAGCAGCCAAGATCCCGGAGCTAACTATGGCTACACCTTC,CASSQDPGANYGYTF
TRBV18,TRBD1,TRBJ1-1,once,TGTGCCAGCTCACTACGGACAGGGAGAAACACTGAAGCTTTCTTT,CASSLRTGRNTEAFF
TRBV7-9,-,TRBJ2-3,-,TGTGCCAGCAGCCCGCTGGCGGGCAGCACAGATACGCAGTATTTT,CASSPLAGSTDTQYF
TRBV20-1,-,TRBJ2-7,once,TGCAGTGCTCCTATTGGGAGAGAGCAGTACTTC,CSAPIGREQYF
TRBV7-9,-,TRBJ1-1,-,TGTGCCAGCAGCTTAATATCGGAAGCTTTCTTT,CASSLISEAFF
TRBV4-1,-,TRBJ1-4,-,TGCGCCAGCAGCCAAGGACATGGGTCCAGGGGTAATGAAAAACTGTTTTTT,CASSQGHGSRGNEKLFF
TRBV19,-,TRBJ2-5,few,TGTGCCAGTAGTATTGCGGGGGAGACCCAGTACTTC,CASSIAGETQYF
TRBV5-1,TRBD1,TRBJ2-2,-,TGCGCCAGCAGTATCCGGACAGGCACCGGGGAGCTGTTTTTT,CASSIRTGTGELFF
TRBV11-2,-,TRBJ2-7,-,TGTGCCAGCAGCTTAGGAAGCGACGAGCAGTACTTC,CASSLGSDEQYF
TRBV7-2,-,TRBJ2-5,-,TGTGCCAGCAGCTTATGGTCGAAGGAGGGGGAGACCCAGTACTTC,CASSLWSKEGETQYF